This entry features one TCR beta chain sequence. Its specificity is not known. The data stem from a study of OX40 agonist ivuxolimab in advanced cancers. Turning to the study itself: Patients received the agonistic anti-OX40 (CD134) antibody ivuxolimab.

TCRdb keeps only in-frame clones here, not all; method: immunoSEQ multiplex PCR. This table has approximately 60,000 clones, 82% appearing once. Germline V lookup: CDR1 SGHTA, CDR2 FQGNSA. Between the trimmed V and J ends, which lost 5 bases and 5 bases, there was a span of 15 bases. CDR3 length: 14 residues. Study outcomes and limitations: Researchers report that CD8+ T cells had, on average, more expanded clones than CD4+.

Patients were ineligible given autoimmune disease history or systemic immunosuppression. The gene calls are TRBV7-2 and TRBJ2-5; D tentatively fits TRBD1 or TRBD2 (5 bases each). The material sequenced was CD4+ or CD8+ T cells sorted from blood, taken in a trial of the OX40 agonist ivuxolimab. The sequence came from an adult with an advanced solid tumor such as melanoma, head and neck, liver or kidney cancer. CDR3 sequence reads: CASSSRAGTETQYF. In DNA form, the CDR3 reads TGTGCCAGCAGCAGCCGGGCAGGGACGGAGACCCAGTACTTC.